A selection of T cell receptor beta chains follows, all from one sample in a study of blood T cell repertoires in COVID-19. Method: immunoSEQ multiplex PCR; TCRdb's copy keeps in-frame clones and lacks some. This table holds under 75,000 clones, 80% found once. Sequenced: peripheral blood. Source of these receptors: a man between 65 and 85 years old who had recovered from COVID-19. The CDR3 runs from the conserved cysteine through the conserved F or W. A D gene is named only where the DNA matches it firmly. A row's size may be missing; if present it is once, few, many or a size class.

>.|TRBD1|TRBJ1-1|TRBV3-1/TRBV3-2|14
TGTGCCAGCAGCCCCAGACAGGGGTTTGCTGAAGCTTTCTTT
CASSPRQGFAEAFF
>.|.|TRBJ2-5|TRBV5-1|15
TGCGCCAGCAGCTTGGTCGGGGGAAGTGTGGAGACCCAGTACTTC
CASSLVGGSVETQYF
>once|TRBD1|TRBJ1-1|TRBV4-1|17
TGCGCCAGCAGCCCCTACAGGGGGGGGACCCTGAACACTGAAGCTTTCTTT
CASSPYRGGTLNTEAFF
>.|.|TRBJ1-6|TRBV28|13
TGTGCCAGCCGACAGTACTATAATTCACCCCTCCACTTT
CASRQYYNSPLHF
>.|.|TRBJ1-1|TRBV30|12
TGTGCCTGGAGTCCCAGACGGAGTGGAGCTTTCTTT
CAWSPRRSGAFF
>.|TRBD1|TRBJ1-5|TRBV10-2|15
TGCGCCAGCAGTGCGGACAGGACTAGCAATCAGCCCCAGCATTTT
CASSADRTSNQPQHF
>.|TRBD1|TRBJ1-2|TRBV6-5|13
TGTGCCAGCAGTACAGGGGACAGCTATGGCTACACCTTC
CASSTGDSYGYTF
>.|TRBD2|TRBJ2-7|TRBV14|20
TGTGCCAGCAGCCCTGAGCCGGGGGGAATTACCGGGACTAACCTATACGAGCAGTACTTC
CASSPEPGGITGTNLYEQYF
>.|TRBD1|TRBJ1-2|TRBV12-3/TRBV12-4|13
TGTGCCAGCACCCGACAGGGGCAGGATGGCTACACCTTC
CASTRQGQDGYTF
>once|TRBD1|TRBJ1-5|TRBV28|17
TGTGCCAGCAGCCTAAGAACAGGGGACTCGATCAATCAGCCCCAGCATTTT
CASSLRTGDSINQPQHF
>.|TRBD1|TRBJ1-4|TRBV7-2|15
TGTGCCAGCAGCTCAAGACAGGGCGAGTATCAAAAACTGTTTTTT
CASSSRQGEYQKLFF
>.|.|TRBJ1-5|TRBV5-4|16
TGTGCCAGCAGCTTCCCACATGACGGGGGGAGTCAGCCCCAGCATTTT
CASSFPHDGGSQPQHF
>.|TRBD2|TRBJ2-5|TRBV5-1|15
TGCGCCAGCAGCCCGGGACTAGCGGGGGAGGAGACCCAGTACTTC
CASSPGLAGEETQYF
>.|.|TRBJ1-6|TRBV11-2|16
TGTGCCAGCAGCTTAGGTACAGGACAGTATAATTCACCCCTCCACTTT
CASSLGTGQYNSPLHF
>.|.|TRBJ1-4|TRBV5-1|15
TGCGCCAGCACGAGGACGACAGGTCGTAATGAAAAACTGTTTTTT
CASTRTTGRNEKLFF
>.|TRBD1|TRBJ2-7|TRBV6-4|19
TGTGCCAGCAGACTCGACTGCGGGACAGGTGGTTTGAGATCCTACGAGCAGTACTTC
CASRLDCGTGGLRSYEQYF
>once|TRBD1|TRBJ2-1|TRBV5-1|14
TGCGCCAGCAGCTTGGGGGACAGGGAGAATGAGCAGTTCTTC
CASSLGDRENEQFF
>once|.|TRBJ2-7|TRBV6-2/TRBV6-3|13
TGTGCCAGCAGTAAAAACAGGGAAAACGAGCAGTACTTC
CASSKNRENEQYF
>.|TRBD1|TRBJ1-2|TRBV30|13
TGTGCCTGGAATCACGGGACAGGGGACGGCTACACCTTC
CAWNHGTGDGYTF
>.|TRBD2|TRBJ2-7|TRBV29-1|13
TGCAGCGCCCGACCGACTAGCGGTTACGAGCAGTACTTC
CSARPTSGYEQYF
>.|.|TRBJ1-3|TRBV6-5|14
TGTGCCAGCGGCTCCAGCGGACCGGGAAACACCATATATTTT
CASGSSGPGNTIYF
>many|.|TRBJ1-1|TRBV5-4|15
TGTGCCAGCAGCCCCATGACAGTCATGAACACTGAAGCTTTCTTT
CASSPMTVMNTEAFF
>.|.|TRBJ2-3|TRBV5-4|18
TGTGCCAGCAGCAAAGGCGGGCAGGTTATTACTAGCACAGATACGCAGTATTTT
CASSKGGQVITSTDTQYF
>.|.|TRBJ2-7|TRBV19|12
TGTGCCAGTAGTATTAACTCCTACGAGCAGTACTTC
CASSINSYEQYF
>.|TRBD1|TRBJ1-1|TRBV6-2/TRBV6-3|15
TGTGCCAGCAGTACTAGGACAGGCGGGGGGACTGAAGCTTTCTTT
CASSTRTGGGTEAFF
>few|TRBD1|TRBJ1-5|TRBV7-2|16
TGTGCCAGCAGCTTAGAAAGGGGGCACGGGGTCCTGCCCCAGCATTTT
CASSLERGHGVLPQHF
>.|TRBD1|TRBJ1-6|TRBV18|14
TGTGCCAGCTCACCCGCAGGGGGCAATTCACCCCTCCACTTT
CASSPAGGNSPLHF
>.|TRBD2|TRBJ2-1|TRBV3-1/TRBV3-2|15
TGTGCCAGCAGCCAGTTAGCGGGAGGGTCTGATGAGCAGTTCTTC
CASSQLAGGSDEQFF
>.|TRBD2|TRBJ2-6|TRBV19|19
TGTGCCAGTACCCCTTCCGCGACTAGCGGGTCCCCTGGGGCCAACGTCCTGACTTTC
CASTPSATSGSPGANVLTF
>.|TRBD1|TRBJ1-4|TRBV19|15
TGTGCCAGTACCACTCGTACAGGGACAGGAGAAAAACTGTTTTTT
CASTTRTGTGEKLFF
>.|TRBD1|TRBJ2-1|TRBV10-2|16
TGCGCCAGCAGTAATATCCGGACAGGGGGCAAGAATGAGCAGTTCTTC
CASSNIRTGGKNEQFF
>few|.|TRBJ1-1|TRBV7-2|14
TGTGCCAGCAGCTTATTGGGGGGTTCCGCTGAAGCTTTCTTT
CASSLLGGSAEAFF
>.|.|TRBJ1-3|TRBV19|14
TGTGCCAGTAGTTTGACAGGCTCTGGAAACACCATATATTTT
CASSLTGSGNTIYF
>once|TRBD2|TRBJ2-6|TRBV7-2|16
TGTGCCAGCAGCTTGGGCGGGGGGTACGGGGCCAACGTCCTGACTTTC
CASSLGGGYGANVLTF
>.|.|TRBJ2-7|TRBV28|16
TGTGCCAGCAGTTTTCCAACAGGGAAGAACTCCTACGAGCAGTACTTC
CASSFPTGKNSYEQYF
>.|.|TRBJ2-1|TRBV7-9|14
TGTGCCAGCAGCTTAACACGGGAGTTTGATGAGCAGTTCTTC
CASSLTREFDEQFF
>.|.|TRBJ2-7|TRBV28|15
TGTGCCAGCACTCCCGCTGGCAGGGACTCCTACGAGCAGTACTTC
CASTPAGRDSYEQYF
>few|TRBD1|TRBJ1-2|TRBV6-6|14
TGTGCCAGCAGTTCGGGACAGGGAAACTATGGCTACACCTTC
CASSSGQGNYGYTF
>.|.|TRBJ2-7|TRBV5-1|15
TGCGCCAGCAGCCCCGACTCATCCCCTTACTACGAGCAGTACTTC
CASSPDSSPYYEQYF
>.|TRBD2|TRBJ2-3|TRBV3-1/TRBV3-2|15
TGTGCCAGCTCCTCTAGCGGGATGAGGCTGGATACGCAGTATTTT
CASSSSGMRLDTQYF
>.|.|TRBJ2-1|TRBV5-4|13
TGTGCCAGCACCGAGGGCACCTACAATGAGCAGTTCTTC
CASTEGTYNEQFF
>.|TRBD1|TRBJ2-3|TRBV10-3|17
TGTGCCATCAGTGAGACCTCGCGACAGGGCAACACAGATACGCAGTATTTT
CAISETSRQGNTDTQYF
>.|.|TRBJ1-5|TRBV6-2/TRBV6-3|11
TGTGCCAGCAGTTTCCGAGGGCCCCAGCATTTT
CASSFRGPQHF
>.|.|TRBJ2-3|TRBV21-1|19
TGTGCCAGCAGCGAAGCGGGCGACGGGACAACCTATTCCACAGATACGCAGTATTTT
CASSEAGDGTTYSTDTQYF
>.|TRBD2|TRBJ2-5|TRBV7-6|16
TGTGCCAGCAGCCTATCGGGGGGAAACTTGCAAGAGACCCAGTACTTC
CASSLSGGNLQETQYF
>.|.|TRBJ2-1|TRBV3-1/TRBV3-2|15
TGTGCCAGCAGCCAAGTGGGGGGTGGTTACAATGAGCAGTTCTTC
CASSQVGGGYNEQFF